This TCR beta chain was recovered during a study of blood T cell repertoires in COVID-19 (dated by TCRdb to the early 2020s). Study-level background: The collaborator samples originated in the United States, Italy and Spain and spanned the acute and convalescent phases of COVID-19. The material from the prospective study consisted of cDNA or gDNA derived from T cells, B-cell-depleted T cells, or PBMCs. Subjects who had been exposed to COVID-19, were actively infected with it, or had recovered from it provided the deeply sampled blood TCRbeta repertoires that made up the dataset. The repertoires were released in a freely available public database meant as a resource for research on the immune response to SARS-CoV-2. The samples were drawn from the first 160 participants of the ongoing ImmuneRACE study and from over a thousand subjects provided by 6 global collaborators. Nearly every sample came with metadata listing a de-identified subject ID, COVID-19 status, age in years and sex. Where available, HLA class I and class II types were obtained from metadata supplied by the sample provider rather than from assay-based typing.

Participants in the prospective study were aged roughly 18 to 100 years, lived in 20 to 25 United States geographic areas, and enrolled through a virtual design. In the prospective study, participants were assigned to cohorts based on the clinical history participants reported in a screening survey and a study questionnaire. Recovered participants in ImmuneRACE Cohort 3 were defined as having two consecutive negative NP/OP PCR tests, clearance from a healthcare professional, or resolution of symptoms. In the prospective study, whole blood, serum and a nasopharyngeal or oropharyngeal swab were collected from each participant by mobile phlebotomists. Over a roughly 2-month period, participants in the prospective study had the option of providing additional blood draws and questionnaires. Blood samples from the prospective study were shipped frozen or at room temperature prior to DNA extraction. A note on this clone: This receptor's antigen is unknown. No base qualities exist here, and no much larger clone lies one base off it.

CDR1 GTSNPN and CDR2 SVGIG were looked up in the germline V gene (reference sequence). The trim is 3 bases for V and 4 bases for J, with a gap of 16 bases between the germline ends. From the cysteine up to the phenylalanine, the CDR3 has a length of 15 residues. The CDR3 DNA has 45 bases and is translated from base 1. The immunoSEQ Assay, a bias-controlled multiplex PCR, was used to amplify TCRbeta CDR3 regions from genomic DNA. Per the authors' processing: The number of nucleated cells in each sample was estimated from the amplification of reference gene primers within the assay. To quantify the absolute abundance of each unique TCRbeta CDR3 rearrangement, sequence reads were collapsed and filtered. For each sample, productive Simpson clonality was calculated as the square root of Simpson's diversity index across productive rearrangements. Sourced from immuneACCESS, this table was stored by TCRdb with only in-frame sequences that have V and J called. A share of the clones is absent; for the studies checked, an unresolved V gene accounts for under half, and the remainder has no known explanation. Clone size and V and J calls were adopted from that table, with D and trimming inferred from the DNA. The sample data list some 250,000 clones, and around 89% of these were observed just once. The ten largest clones take up over 7.5% of the sample.

What the study reported, not specific to this receptor: How much clinical and demographic metadata was included differed by source and by participant, and the metadata was provided uncurated.

The chain links TRBV30 with TRBJ1-5; a weak D assignment points to TRBD1 (5 bases agree). The sequencing input was PBMCs or T cells enriched from blood (not recorded which). The TCR originated in a man aged 40-50 years who had recovered from COVID-19. The encoded CDR3 is CAWSWTKGGNQPQHF. The DNA sequence reads TGTGCCTGGAGCTGGACAAAAGGAGGGAATCAGCCCCAGCATTTT. This CDR3, with the reference TRBV30 and TRBJ1-5 proteins standing in past its ends, gives the full variable domain SQTIHQWPATLVQPVGSPLSLECTVEGTSNPNLYWYRQAAGRGLQLLFYSVGIGQISSEVPQNLSASRPQDRQFILSSKKLLLSDSGFYLCAWSWTKGGNQPQHFGDGTRLSIL.